Presented here are 2 T cell receptor beta chains from one specimen sequenced in a study of blood T cell repertoires in COVID-19. Generated by immunoSEQ multiplex PCR, the TCRdb table keeps only in-frame clones and is missing some. The sample yields tens of thousands of clones, approximately 90% seen once. The source material was peripheral blood. The origin of the receptors is a human donor in a cohort sampled during active COVID-19.

This rearrangement joins TRBV6-2 or TRBV6-3 to TRBJ2-7; D might be TRBD1 (6 bases). Looked up from germline, CDR1 is MNHEY and CDR2 is SVGEGT. The CDR3 is 14 residues long. V was pared by 4 bases and J by 1 base, with 11 bases between. DNA of the CDR3: TGTGCCAGCAGTTCCCCCAGGGGTTCCTACGAGCAGTACTTC. It codes for CASSSPRGSYEQYF.

The CDR3 nucleotides are TGTGCCAGCAGTTTACTACTAGCGGAGTCGCTCACCCAGTACTTC. Protein: CASSLLLAESLTQYF. This sequence joins TRBV28 and TRBJ2-5, with 8 bases lining up with TRBD2. The CDR3 runs to 15 residues. V gave up 2 bases and J gave up 8 bases; unmatched junction bases: 10. CDR1 MDHEN and CDR2 SYDVKM come from the germline V gene.